This T cell receptor (beta chain) derives from a study of shared T cell receptors in the human thymus (dated by TCRdb to the early 2020s). In the study overall: The study examined how self-reactive, shared T-cell receptor alpha chains are generated in the human thymus.

The CDR3 holds 13 amino acids from the cysteine to the phenylalanine. The sequence is cut down to CDR3 DNA, 39 bases in frame from base 1. The germline V and J ends show losses of 3 bases and 6 bases respectively, and no gene match explains 4 bases of the junction. The germline V gene encodes CDR1 MDHEN and CDR2 SYDVKM. The method was the immunoSEQ multiplex PCR assay. TCRdb limited this immuneACCESS table to in-frame rearrangements with V and J called. A share of clones is missing; checked studies link under half to unresolved V genes, and the rest is unexplained. In this sample the table shows some 640,000 clones, about 89% of which occur a single time. The leading ten clones occupy about 0.0094% of the sample. This clone was observed once. Its antigen specificity is not known. The record has no base qualities; no much larger clone is one base away. A further study also used this sample, focusing on human thymus T cells. The second study reports: Donors were immunologically healthy infants undergoing open corrective cardiac surgery for congenital heart defects in Finland. Thymus tissue was obtained as surgical resects removed during corrective cardiac surgery. Biased V and J gene segment usage appeared to be present in both thymic and peripheral blood repertoires. According to the related research, thymic TCR repertoires were highly overlapping among unrelated individuals. TCR alpha and beta repertoires from roughly eight infant thymus samples and a few related peripheral blood samples were characterized in the study. The infant donors were roughly 7 to 244 days old, and the cohort included six males and a couple of females. After being mechanically released from the tissue, thymocytes were kept at -70 degrees C in pellets of about 9.5-30 million cells. Genomic DNA was extracted from frozen cell pellets with a QIAsymphony instrument. Using the immunoSEQ multiplex PCR assay, the TCRB and TCRAD loci were amplified from a standardized quantity of quality-controlled genomic DNA. Amplicons spanned the V(D)J region at a length sufficient to cover the CDR3 and identify V and J genes. Through the commercial immunoSEQ service, the amplicons were sequenced on an Illumina platform. Corrections for primer bias and sequencing errors followed previously described methods, while TCRAD and TCRB definitions were based on the IMGT database. Repertoires were analysed with immunoSEQ Analyzer 3.0 and VDJTools, covering basic statistics, V/J segment usage, diversity estimates, rarefaction and pairwise overlap. To estimate diversity, the Chao1, ChaoE, Efron-Thisted, Shannon and inverse Simpson indices were applied, and diversity was also estimated on datasets down-sampled to the smallest sample. Repertoire overlap was assessed by strict matching of CDR3 nucleotide sequence, V gene and J gene, and clustering was done by Jaccard-based multidimensional scaling. On average, thymus samples yielded 810,000 or so unique TCRB clonotypes, whereas blood samples yielded around 88,000.

Rearrangement joined TRBV28 to TRBJ1-2, with 7 middle bases fitting TRBD1. This TCR was recovered from a boy in the first two years of life with a congenital heart defect. Donor details come from another sample of the same person, matched by shared clones. Sequenced input: thymocytes. The CDR3 protein is CASSFETGNGYTF. Here is the DNA: TGTGCCAGCAGTTTCGAGACAGGGAATGGCTACACCTTC.